This entry features one T cell receptor beta chain sequence. The antigen it recognizes is unknown. No base quality information exists; no much larger clone differs at one position. The sample belongs to a study of blood T cell repertoires in COVID-19 (dated by TCRdb to about 2020). For context, the study as a whole: The collaborator samples originated in the United States, Italy and Spain and spanned the acute and convalescent phases of COVID-19. The material from the prospective study consisted of cDNA or gDNA derived from T cells, B-cell-depleted T cells, or PBMCs. Subjects who had been exposed to COVID-19, were actively infected with it, or had recovered from it provided the deeply sampled blood TCRbeta repertoires that made up the dataset. The repertoires were made available in a free public database intended to serve as a resource for research on the immune response to SARS-CoV-2. Samples were obtained from the ongoing ImmuneRACE study (first 160 participants) and from 1,254 subjects provided by 6 global collaborators. Nearly every sample came with metadata listing a de-identified subject ID, COVID-19 status, age in years and sex. Where available, HLA class I and class II types were obtained from metadata supplied by the sample provider rather than from assay-based typing.

The germline V gene (reference sequence) provides CDR1 LGHDT and CDR2 YNNKEL. Counted from cysteine to phenylalanine, this CDR3 has 17 amino acids. Only the CDR3 DNA stays, 51 bases, in frame from base 1. Here V drops 1 base and J drops 5 bases, and the junction holds 8 bases not matched to any gene. Whole blood was collected in K2EDTA tubes by collaborating institutions according to the institutions' own protocols. For TCRbeta analysis, collaborators shipped samples in one of three forms: frozen whole blood, isolated PBMCs, or DNA extracted from either of those sample types. TCRbeta CDR3 regions were amplified from genomic DNA by means of the immunoSEQ Assay, a bias-controlled multiplex PCR. On the authors' methods: Nucleated cell counts per sample were estimated from amplification of reference gene primers within the assay. To quantify the absolute abundance of each unique TCRbeta CDR3 rearrangement, sequence reads were collapsed and filtered. For each sample, productive Simpson clonality was calculated as the square root of Simpson's diversity index across productive rearrangements. In TCRdb, the immuneACCESS table is reduced to in-frame sequences with V and J assigned. These tables do not hold every clone; where another copy was compared, an unresolved V gene accounts for under half, and the others remain unexplained. V and J calls plus clone size are reproduced from that table; the DNA served to infer D and trimming. This sample lists tens of thousands of clones; about four fifths were detected once. The top ten clones comprise around 39% of the sample.

The research as a whole found: The quantity of clinical and demographic metadata differed by source and by participant and was supplied without curation.

The sequence was obtained from a man at least 80 years old with active or convalescent COVID-19. Recombination connected TRBV3-1 (or the pseudogene TRBV3-2) to TRBJ2-1; TRBD2 aligns with 10 central bases. Sample: peripheral blood. At the DNA level, the sequence is TGTGCCAGCAGCCAAGCAAGCGGGGGGGCTAGGAACAATGAGCAGTTCTTC. The resulting protein is CASSQASGGARNNEQFF.